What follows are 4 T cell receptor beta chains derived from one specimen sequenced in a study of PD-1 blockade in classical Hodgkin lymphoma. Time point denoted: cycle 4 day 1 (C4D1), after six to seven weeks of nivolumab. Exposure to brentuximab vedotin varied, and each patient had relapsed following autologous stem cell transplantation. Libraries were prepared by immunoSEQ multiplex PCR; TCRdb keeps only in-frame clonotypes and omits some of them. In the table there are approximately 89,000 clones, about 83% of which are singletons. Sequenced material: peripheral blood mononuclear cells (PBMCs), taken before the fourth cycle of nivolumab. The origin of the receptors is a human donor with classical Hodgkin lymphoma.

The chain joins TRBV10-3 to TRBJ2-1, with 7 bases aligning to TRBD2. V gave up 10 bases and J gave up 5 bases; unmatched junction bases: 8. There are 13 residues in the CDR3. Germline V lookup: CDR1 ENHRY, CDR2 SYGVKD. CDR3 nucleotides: TGTGCCACCCTAGCGGACAACAACAATGAGCAGTTCTTC. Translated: CATLADNNNEQFF.

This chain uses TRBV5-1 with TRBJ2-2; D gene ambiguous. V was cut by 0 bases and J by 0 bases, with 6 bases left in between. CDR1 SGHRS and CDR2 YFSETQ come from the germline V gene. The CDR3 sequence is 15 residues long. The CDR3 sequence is CASSLGHPNTGELFF. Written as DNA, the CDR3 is TGCGCCAGCAGCTTGGGGCACCCGAACACCGGGGAGCTGTTTTTT.

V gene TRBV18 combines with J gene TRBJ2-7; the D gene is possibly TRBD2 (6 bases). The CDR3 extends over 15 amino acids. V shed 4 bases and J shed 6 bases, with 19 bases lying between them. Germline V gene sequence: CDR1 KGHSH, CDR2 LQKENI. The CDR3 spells CASSQQRVLRSEQYF. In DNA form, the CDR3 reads TGTGCCAGCTCACAACAGCGGGTTCTGCGGTCCGAGCAGTACTTC.

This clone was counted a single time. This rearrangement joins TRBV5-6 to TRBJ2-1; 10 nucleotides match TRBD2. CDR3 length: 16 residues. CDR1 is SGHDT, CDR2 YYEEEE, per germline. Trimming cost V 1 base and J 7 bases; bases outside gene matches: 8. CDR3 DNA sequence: TGTGCCAGCAGCTTGTGGGCTAGCGGGAGTGTAAATGAGCAGTTCTTC. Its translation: CASSLWASGSVNEQFF.